This TCR beta chain was found in a study of T cell changes during pregnancy in multiple sclerosis. The repertoire was sequenced with immunoSEQ multiplex PCR; TCRdb's copy has only in-frame clones and lacks some. Altogether over 55,000 clones are present, approximately 87% being singletons, with the ten largest covering 5.3%. The sequenced sample consisted of peripheral blood from another person, used as feeder cells. The TCR originated in a human donor whose cells served as feeder cells for cultures in a pregnancy study.

The CDR3: CASSLARGGVSSYEQYF. CDR3 coding DNA: TGTGCCAGCAGCTTAGCGCGGGGCGGAGTAAGCTCCTACGAGCAGTACTTC. The gene calls are TRBV7-9 and TRBJ2-7, with D possibly matching TRBD2 (6 bases). Trimming took 0 bases from V and 0 from J, leaving 15 bases between them. Germline V gene lookup returns CDR1 SEHNR and CDR2 FQNEAQ (reference sequence). The CDR3 runs 17 residues. Using reference TRBV7-9 and TRBJ2-7 for the parts outside the CDR3, the full variable domain is DTGVSQNPRHKITKRGQNVTFRCDPISEHNRLYWYRQTLGQGPEFLTYFQNEAQLEKSRLLSDRFSAERPKGSFSTLEIQRTEQGDSAMYLCASSLARGGVSSYEQYFGPGTRLTVT.